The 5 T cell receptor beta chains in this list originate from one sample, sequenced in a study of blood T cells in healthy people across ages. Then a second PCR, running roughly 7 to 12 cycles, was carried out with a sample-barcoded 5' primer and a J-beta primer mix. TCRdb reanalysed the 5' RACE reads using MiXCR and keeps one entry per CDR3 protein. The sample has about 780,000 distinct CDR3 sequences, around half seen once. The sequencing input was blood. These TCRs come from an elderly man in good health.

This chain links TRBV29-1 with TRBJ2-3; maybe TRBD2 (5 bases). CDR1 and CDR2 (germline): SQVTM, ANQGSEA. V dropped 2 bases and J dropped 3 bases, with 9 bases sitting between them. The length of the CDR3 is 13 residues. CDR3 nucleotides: TGCAGCGTTGAAATAGTAGCGACAGATACGCAGTATTTT. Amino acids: CSVEIVATDTQYF.

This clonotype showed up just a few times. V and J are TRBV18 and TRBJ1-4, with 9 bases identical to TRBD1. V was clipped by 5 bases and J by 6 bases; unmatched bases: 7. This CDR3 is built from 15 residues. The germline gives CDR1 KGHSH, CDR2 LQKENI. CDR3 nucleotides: TGTGCCAGCTCAACATTACAGGGGGCGCATGAAAAACTGTTTTTT. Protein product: CASSTLQGAHEKLFF.

The CDR3 nucleotides read TGCAGCGTTGAACGACAGGGGAAAGATACGCAGTATTTT. Its translation is CSVERQGKDTQYF. The genes are TRBV29-1 and TRBJ2-3; TRBD1 agrees at 8 bases. This CDR3 has 13 residues. CDR1 is SQVTM and CDR2 is ANQGSEA in the germline V gene. The J segment lost 5 bases and the V segment lost 2 bases, leaving 3 bases of the junction unmatched.

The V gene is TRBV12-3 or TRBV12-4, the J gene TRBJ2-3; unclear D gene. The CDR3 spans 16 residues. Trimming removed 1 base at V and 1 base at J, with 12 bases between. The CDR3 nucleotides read TGTGCCAGCAGTTTAGGAGTCTTTGGGGGCACAGATACGCAGTATTTT. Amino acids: CASSLGVFGGTDTQYF.

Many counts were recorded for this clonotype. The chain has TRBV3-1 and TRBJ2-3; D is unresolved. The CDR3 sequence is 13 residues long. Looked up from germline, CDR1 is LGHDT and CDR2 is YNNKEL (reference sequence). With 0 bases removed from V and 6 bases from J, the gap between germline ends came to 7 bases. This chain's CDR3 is CASSQDPKDTQYF. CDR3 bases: TGTGCCAGCAGCCAAGACCCCAAGGATACGCAGTATTTT.